This paragraph reports one T cell receptor beta chain. In germline, CDR1 is ENHRY, CDR2 SYGVKD. The CDR3 has 14 amino acids. The trim removed 6 bases at V and 3 bases at J, leaving 7 bases unmatched. This entry is derived from a study of blood T cell repertoires in COVID-19. Overall study context: Researchers got acute and convalescent COVID-19 samples from the United States, Italy and Spain. T cells, B-cell-depleted T cells, or PBMCs provided the cDNA or gDNA that served as material.

The authors' processing: Estimation of nucleated cell counts was performed using reference gene primer amplification. Clones were sequenced by immunoSEQ multiplex PCR, and TCRdb holds only the in-frame ones, with some missing. The DNA was the basis for D and trimming; V, J and clone size are from that table. Altogether about 76,000 clones are present, 75% to 90% being singletons, with the ten largest covering roughly 6%. This sequence originates from a man in his fifties or sixties with active COVID-19. The sample taken for sequencing was peripheral blood. The chain links TRBV10-3 to TRBJ2-5; 7 bases line up with TRBD1. The CDR3: CAISSGTAKETQYF. The CDR3 nucleotides are TGTGCCATCAGCTCCGGGACAGCTAAAGAGACCCAGTACTTC.